The clone carrying this T cell receptor (beta chain) was observed at least ten times. Its antigen is as yet unknown. The source of the sample is a study of CD8 T cells in ankylosing spondylitis. Study-wide results and limits: Past studies reported some motif variants in reactive arthritis synovial fluid and blood.

MiXCR, run by TCRdb on the 5' RACE reads, gives a single entry per CDR3 protein. Of 250,000 or so distinct CDR3 sequences detected, more than 15% appear once; the ten largest clones hold under 40%. CDR1 is DFQATT and CDR2 is SNEGSKA in the germline V gene (reference sequence). The CDR3 covers 13 residues. The V end was cut by 4 bases, the J end by 0 bases, with 7 bases between. Sequencing input: blood, either unsorted or a sorted T cell fraction (not recorded which). The gene calls are TRBV20-1 and TRBJ1-3; D perhaps matches TRBD1 (5 bases). This TCR came from a male donor with ankylosing spondylitis or in good health (not recorded which). The CDR3 loop reads CSATGLSGNTIYF. The CDR3 bases are TGCAGTGCTACGGGGCTCTCTGGAAACACCATATATTTT.